A single sample is the source of the 16 T cell receptor beta chains below, sequenced in a study of shared clonotypes between healthy human individuals. Method: immunoSEQ multiplex PCR; TCRdb's copy keeps in-frame clones and lacks some. Seen here are more than 2,000,000 clones, approximately 95% observed once, and the top ten hold 0.39%. Sample: naive CD4+ T cells from PBMCs. Subset defined: CD45RA+ positively selected. These receptors originate from a man in his late teens or twenties in good health. Some clones in this sample may be carry-over from other donors' samples.

The chain carries TRBV6-6 and TRBJ1-2; tentatively, D is TRBD1 (6 bases). The V and J ends lost 8 bases and 8 bases respectively, with 18 bases between them. There are 13 residues in the CDR3. Germline V gene data show CDR1 as MNHNY and CDR2 as SVGAGI (reference sequence). The CDR3 spells CASQGGGLGGYTF. CDR3 DNA sequence: TGTGCCAGCCAAGGGGGTGGCCTGGGAGGCTACACCTTC.

The CDR3 spells CASSNTASLMNTEAFF. In DNA, the CDR3 is TGTGCCAGCAGTAATACAGCAAGTCTAATGAACACTGAAGCTTTCTTT. The chain links TRBV6-4 to TRBJ1-1; D call uncertain. The germline V gene has CDR1 MRHNA and CDR2 SNTAGT. This CDR3 contains 16 residues. Between the trimmed V and J ends, which lost 5 bases and 0 bases, there was a span of 16 bases.

The chain uses TRBV6-1 and TRBJ2-7; the D gene is possibly TRBD2 (5 bases). V was trimmed by 1 base and J by 2 bases, leaving 18 bases between them. CDR1 is MNHNS, CDR2 SASEGT, per germline. This CDR3 is built from 17 residues. CDR3 amino acids: CASSEVKRGRLAYEQYF. The CDR3 bases are TGTGCCAGCAGTGAAGTGAAACGAGGGCGGTTGGCCTACGAGCAGTACTTC.

V and J are TRBV5-1 and TRBJ2-2; 11 nucleotides agree with TRBD1. This CDR3 spans 15 amino acids. V lost 4 bases and J lost 7; bases outside the gene matches: 6. Germline-derived CDR1 and CDR2 are SGHRS and YFSETQ. CDR3 DNA sequence: TGCGCCAGCAGCCCGGACAGGGGGCGGGACGGGGAGCTGTTTTTT. Translation gives CASSPDRGRDGELFF.

The V and J genes are TRBV29-1 and TRBJ2-3; D gene uncertain. Germline V CDR1 and CDR2: SQVTM, ANQGSEA. The CDR3 consists of 13 residues. V was shortened by 4 bases and J by 7 bases, with 15 bases between the two germline ends. CDR3: CSVVGRRTYTQYF. Written as DNA, the CDR3 is TGCAGCGTTGTTGGGCGGAGAACTTATACGCAGTATTTT.

V usage is TRBV5-1 and J usage is TRBJ2-7; the D gene is possibly TRBD1 (5 bases). The V end lost 3 bases, the J end lost 2 bases, and 12 bases lay between the germline ends. CDR1 is SGHRS and CDR2 is YFSETQ in the germline V gene. This CDR3 has 14 residues. The CDR3 loop is CASSSGHSAYEQYF. CDR3 DNA sequence: TGCGCCAGCAGCTCCGGACACTCAGCCTACGAGCAGTACTTC. Complete variable domain (other parts from reference TRBV5-1 and TRBJ2-7): KAGVTQTPRYLIKTRGQQVTLSCSPISGHRSVSWYQQTPGQGLQFLFEYFSETQRNKGNFPGRFSGRQFSNSRSEMNVSTLELGDSALYLCASSSGHSAYEQYFGPGTRLTVT.

V gene TRBV6-1 combines with J gene TRBJ1-3, with D perhaps TRBD1 (6 bases). The germline CDR1 and CDR2 sequences are MNHNS and SASEGT. The CDR3 sequence is 14 residues long. Trimming took 5 bases from V and 2 from J, leaving 10 bases between them. CDR3 coding DNA: TGTGCCAGCAGTAAGGGGGGAACTGGAAACACCATATATTTT. Translating it yields CASSKGGTGNTIYF.

This clone was seen once. This chain links TRBV28 with TRBJ1-2, with 8 bases matching TRBD1. This CDR3 comprises 14 residues. V dropped 2 bases and J dropped 4; count of bases not matched to a gene: 3. Germline V gene data show CDR1 as MDHEN and CDR2 as SYDVKM. CDR3 amino acids: CASSLGQGPYGYTF. CDR3 in DNA: TGTGCCAGCAGTTTAGGACAGGGCCCCTATGGCTACACCTTC.

This chain links TRBV10-3 with TRBJ2-1; 8 nucleotides match TRBD2. This CDR3 region has 17 residues. V lost 0 bases and J lost 0; bases outside the gene matches: 4. Germline V gene data show CDR1 as ENHRY and CDR2 as SYGVKD. The CDR3 nucleotides read TGTGCCATCAGTGAGTCGGGCGGGAGGCCCTCCTACAATGAGCAGTTCTTC. Its protein is CAISESGGRPSYNEQFF.

The chain couples TRBV5-4 to TRBJ1-1; tentatively, D is TRBD1 (5 bases). This CDR3 is built from 15 residues. The germline gives CDR1 SGHNT, CDR2 YYREEE (reference sequence). Trimming shortened V by 0 bases and J by 4 bases, and 13 bases separated the two germline ends. The CDR3 DNA sequence: TGTGCCAGCAGCTTGGAATTAGGGGTCGGCACTGAAGCTTTCTTT. Protein sequence: CASSLELGVGTEAFF. Combining the CDR3 with reference TRBV5-4 and TRBJ1-1 gives the whole variable domain ETGVTQSPTHLIKTRGQQVTLRCSSQSGHNTVSWYQQALGQGPQFIFQYYREEENGRGNFPPRFSGLQFPNYSSELNVNALELDDSALYLCASSLELGVGTEAFFGQGTRLTVV.

The chain has TRBV6-5 and TRBJ2-5, with D hard to call. This CDR3 has 13 residues. The germline V gene encodes CDR1 MNHEY and CDR2 SVGAGI. V lost 6 bases and J lost 1, with 9 bases in between. The CDR3 DNA follows: TGTGCCAGCAGCTCAGGAGCCCAAGAGACCCAGTACTTC. The encoded protein is CASSSGAQETQYF.

This rearrangement joins TRBV28 to TRBJ2-3; D not resolved. The germline CDR1 and CDR2 sequences are MDHEN and SYDVKM. The CDR3 totals 14 residues. V lost 5 bases, J lost 6 bases, and 15 bases lay in between. The chain's CDR3 is CASSPPKLADTQYF. The CDR3 bases are TGTGCCAGCAGTCCCCCCAAGCTGGCGGATACGCAGTATTTT.

This CDR3 reads CASRASGSHEQYF. The DNA of the CDR3 is TGTGCCAGTAGGGCTAGCGGGAGTCACGAGCAGTACTTC. The chain couples TRBV19 to TRBJ2-7; the match to TRBD2 covers 10 bases. CDR3 length: 13 residues. V lost 6 bases and J lost 5; bases outside the gene matches: 4. CDR1 and CDR2 (germline): LNHDA, SQIVND (reference sequence).

V and J are TRBV5-1 and TRBJ2-2; TRBD2 matches 11 bases. Germline V gives CDR1 SGHRS, CDR2 YFSETQ. Trimming took 0 bases from V and 4 from J; bases not matched to a gene: 8. The CDR3 totals 18 residues. CDR3 DNA sequence: TGCGCCAGCAGCTTGGTCCATCTAGCGGGAGGAGGCACCGGGGAGCTGTTTTTT. Protein product: CASSLVHLAGGGTGELFF. The whole variable domain, filled in from reference TRBV5-1 and TRBJ2-2, reads KAGVTQTPRYLIKTRGQQVTLSCSPISGHRSVSWYQQTPGQGLQFLFEYFSETQRNKGNFPGRFSGRQFSNSRSEMNVSTLELGDSALYLCASSLVHLAGGGTGELFFGEGSRLTVL.

This clone was picked up one time. The genes are TRBV7-9 and TRBJ2-6, with a tentative D call TRBD2 (5 bases). The CDR3 spans 13 residues. Germline V gene lookup returns CDR1 SEHNR and CDR2 FQNEAQ (reference sequence). With 4 bases removed from V and 13 bases from J, the gap between germline ends came to 14 bases. The CDR3 loop reads CASSSLRTGVLTF. CDR3 nucleotide sequence: TGTGCCAGCAGCTCCCTGAGGACTGGGGTCCTGACTTTC.

The rearrangement links TRBV5-1 to TRBJ1-4, with 8 bases aligning to TRBD1. CDR1 SGHRS and CDR2 YFSETQ come from the germline V gene. The CDR3 length is 16 residues. J lost 8 bases, V lost 4 bases, and 13 bases had no gene match. The CDR3: CASSPRWGTGGEKLFF. CDR3 sequence (DNA): TGCGCCAGCAGCCCCCGGTGGGGGACAGGCGGCGAAAAACTGTTTTTT. The full variable domain, its missing parts supplied by reference TRBV5-1 and TRBJ1-4, is KAGVTQTPRYLIKTRGQQVTLSCSPISGHRSVSWYQQTPGQGLQFLFEYFSETQRNKGNFPGRFSGRQFSNSRSEMNVSTLELGDSALYLCASSPRWGTGGEKLFFGSGTQLSVL.